One sample yielded the 9 T cell receptor beta chains listed below, sequenced in a study of blood T cell repertoires in COVID-19. Method: immunoSEQ multiplex PCR; TCRdb's copy keeps in-frame clones and lacks some. This table has about 190,000 clones, around 79% appearing once. Sequenced sample: peripheral blood. The source is a man over 45 who had recovered from COVID-19.

In the case of this clone: Other DNA sequences from this sample encode an identical CDR3 as well. Written as DNA, the CDR3 is TGTGCCAGCAGCCAAGGCCTCCCGGGACTAGCAGGAGTTGAGCAGTTCTTC. Amino acids: CASSQGLPGLAGVEQFF. The chain joins TRBV3-1 (or the pseudogene TRBV3-2) to TRBJ2-1, with 9 bases lining up with TRBD2. Germline V CDR1 and CDR2: LGHDT, YNNKEL (reference sequence). This CDR3 spans 17 amino acids. The J segment lost 9 bases and the V segment lost 1 base, leaving 13 bases of the junction unmatched.

The gene calls are TRBV5-4 and TRBJ1-2, with a tentative D call TRBD1 (5 bases). Germline V gene sequence: CDR1 SGHNT, CDR2 YYREEE (reference sequence). Trimming removed 1 base from V and 4 bases from J, with 17 bases in between. The CDR3 has 16 amino acids. The CDR3 nucleotides read TGTGCCAGCAGCTTGTCGGGGGGAAGGGGACTCTATGGCTACACCTTC. Residues: CASSLSGGRGLYGYTF.

This clone occurred a few times. This chain links TRBV6-4 with TRBJ1-4, with D perhaps TRBD1 (6 bases). Deletions cut 6 bases from V and 11 bases from J, with 16 bases between. Germline CDR1 and CDR2: MRHNA and SNTAGT. The CDR3 runs 13 residues. CDR3 sequence: CASSQSPGAKLFF. The DNA of the CDR3 is TGTGCCAGCAGCCAATCCCCAGGGGCGAAACTGTTTTTT.

The V call is TRBV4-1, the J call TRBJ2-1, with 13 bases fitting TRBD2. This CDR3 comprises 15 residues. Germline V gives CDR1 MGHRA, CDR2 YSYEKL. Trimming took 4 bases from V and 8 from J; bases not matched to a gene: 5. The CDR3 spells CASSLWTSGSDEQFF. The DNA for the CDR3 is TGCGCCAGCAGCCTCTGGACTAGCGGGAGTGATGAGCAGTTCTTC.

J is TRBJ1-4 and V is TRBV19; 10 nucleotides line up with TRBD1. The V gene end was trimmed by 3 bases and the J gene end by 6 bases; junction bases not matched to a gene: 4. In germline, CDR1 is LNHDA, CDR2 SQIVND (reference sequence). This CDR3 is 15 amino acids long. In nucleotides, the CDR3 is TGTGCCAGTAGTATCAGGGGGACAGGGGATGAAAAACTGTTTTTT. Translating gives CASSIRGTGDEKLFF.

The chain uses TRBV7-3 and TRBJ2-1, with 9 bases lining up with TRBD2. Germline V gene lookup returns CDR1 SGHTA and CDR2 FQGTGA. Losses at the gene ends were 3 bases for V and 7 bases for J; bases not matched to a gene: 10. CDR3 length: 16 amino acids. CDR3 in amino acids: CASSFPAAGGRNEQFF. Here the CDR3 DNA reads TGTGCCAGCAGCTTCCCGGCGGCGGGAGGGCGGAATGAGCAGTTCTTC.

The chain couples TRBV30 to TRBJ1-5; D gene ambiguous. Trimming shortened V by 0 bases and J by 4 bases, and 7 bases separated the two germline ends. Germline CDR1 reads GTSNPN; CDR2 reads SVGIG (reference sequence). This CDR3 region has 13 residues. CDR3 in amino acids: CAWSVQRNQPQHF. CDR3 nucleotides: TGTGCCTGGAGTGTACAAAGAAATCAGCCCCAGCATTTT.

This chain connects TRBV29-1 to TRBJ1-3; maybe TRBD1 (5 bases). This CDR3 has 13 amino acids. Between the trimmed V and J ends, which lost 6 bases and 8 bases, there was a span of 17 bases. From germline, CDR1 is SQVTM and CDR2 ANQGSEA. This chain's CDR3 is CSVSNNRLDTIYF. DNA for the CDR3: TGCAGCGTCTCTAATAACAGGTTGGACACCATATATTTT. The complete variable domain, with remaining parts taken from reference TRBV29-1 and TRBJ1-3, reads SAVISQKPSRDICQRGTSLTIQCQVDSQVTMMFWYRQQPGQSLTLIATANQGSEATYESGFVIDKFPISRPNLTFSTLTVSNMSPEDSSIYLCSVSNNRLDTIYFGEGSWLTVV.

J is TRBJ1-1 and V is TRBV11-3, with 9 bases identical to TRBD1. Germline assignment: CDR1 SGHNT and CDR2 YENEEA. V dropped 5 bases and J dropped 3; count of bases not matched to a gene: 7. CDR3 length equals 15 residues. CDR3 loop: CASSLTGQGDTEAFF. The CDR3 region has the DNA TGTGCCAGCAGCCTTACGGGACAGGGAGACACTGAAGCTTTCTTT.